The 2 T cell receptor beta chains reported below all come from one sample, sequenced in a study of regulatory T cells in long-lasting Graves disease. The TCR beta library used iRepertoire HTBI primers with Arm-PCR amplification of CDR3. TCRdb reanalysed the multiplex PCR reads using MiXCR and keeps one entry per CDR3 protein. Of some 430,000 distinct CDR3 sequences in the sample, 20% to 25% were seen once. Regarding time point: persistent/refractory GD, antithyroid drugs over 5 years with positive TRAb. After RNA was extracted from PBMCs, the TCR library was made from it. This sample comprised peripheral blood mononuclear cells (PBMCs), obtained when the disease was refractory, from a patient treated with antithyroid drugs. Every receptor here comes from a female donor with Graves disease.

This clonotype has more than one count but fewer than ten. The rearrangement links TRBV10-3 to TRBJ2-7; D might be TRBD1 or TRBD2, each matching 7 bases. Germline-derived CDR1 and CDR2 are ENHRY and SYGVKD. The V gene lost 3 bases and the J gene lost 2 bases, with 14 bases spanning the gap. The CDR3 length is 15 residues. CDR3 protein: CAISDGLGGPYEQYF. CDR3 in DNA: TGTGCCATCAGTGACGGACTAGGGGGCCCCTACGAGCAGTACTTC.

This clonotype was found many times. The rearrangement joins TRBV28 to TRBJ1-5, with D tentatively TRBD1 (5 bases). Germline CDR1 reads MDHEN; CDR2 reads SYDVKM. Between the trimmed V and J ends, which lost 6 bases and 7 bases, there was a span of 19 bases. This CDR3 is 15 amino acids long. This CDR3 is CASRSPLGETQPQHF. The CDR3 DNA follows: TGTGCCAGCAGGTCCCCTTTGGGGGAGACCCAGCCCCAGCATTTT.